The 7 T cell receptor beta chains in this list originate from one sample, sequenced in a study of graft-versus-host responses after intestinal transplantation. The protocol was immunoSEQ multiplex PCR, while the TCRdb copy is restricted to in-frame clones and leaves out a portion. Altogether some 110,000 clones are present, less than 90% being singletons, with the ten largest covering over 0.7%. Their specific antigens are unknown. The material was unstimulated CD4+ T cells sorted from spleen or lymph node cells, obtained before intestinal transplant. The receptors here all came from a human donor who received an intestinal transplant.

V and J are TRBV6-5 and TRBJ1-1; 9 bases map to TRBD1. V trimming: 4 bases; J trimming: 4 bases; junction bases outside the gene matches: 7. The CDR3 extends over 15 amino acids. Germline V CDR1 and CDR2: MNHEY, SVGAGI. The CDR3 region is CASSWDRAGFTEAFF. As DNA, the CDR3 is TGTGCCAGCAGTTGGGACAGGGCCGGTTTCACTGAAGCTTTCTTT.

V gene TRBV10-3 combines with J gene TRBJ1-5, with D possibly TRBD1 on 6 matching bases. The V gene lost 0 bases and the J gene lost 7 bases, with 10 bases spanning the gap. The CDR3 is 14 residues long. Germline CDR1 is ENHRY and CDR2 is SYGVKD. CDR3 sequence (DNA): TGTGCCATCAGTGAGTCAAGGGGGGACCAGCCCCAGCATTTT. Its translation: CAISESRGDQPQHF.

This clone showed up just once. The V call is TRBV30, the J call TRBJ1-6; the match to TRBD1 covers 8 bases. The CDR3 has 13 residues. V dropped 4 bases and J dropped 7; count of bases not matched to a gene: 3. Germline CDR1 GTSNPN, CDR2 SVGIG (reference sequence). CDR3 sequence (DNA): TGTGCCTGGAATTGGGACAGGAATTCACCCCTCCACTTT. It specifies CAWNWDRNSPLHF.

The chain joins TRBV19 to TRBJ2-1; 7 nucleotides match TRBD2. The ends lost 0 bases at V and 3 bases at J; junction bases unmatched: 11. In germline, CDR1 is LNHDA, CDR2 SQIVND (reference sequence). This CDR3 has 18 amino acids. DNA for the CDR3: TGTGCCAGTAGTATAGATGACGGGAGGTGGCGTTACTACAATGAGCAGTTCTTC. This codes for CASSIDDGRWRYYNEQFF.

In DNA, the CDR3 is TGTGCCAGCAGCTTGGCCGGCCAGGGGATCTACGAGCAGTACTTC. This gives the protein CASSLAGQGIYEQYF. This rearrangement joins TRBV5-4 to TRBJ2-7; D might be TRBD1 (6 bases). V lost 0 bases and J lost 3, with 13 bases in between. The CDR3 runs to 15 residues. Germline CDR1 reads SGHNT; CDR2 reads YYREEE (reference sequence).

As concerns this clone: The conserved phenylalanine or tryptophan normally closing the CDR3 is absent here, so this likely arose from a read error. It is unclear where the CDR3 begins or ends on the DNA, so no DNA is shown, and the CDR3 is as TCRdb lists it. V usage is TRBV6-1 and J usage is TRBJ1-2. The CDR3 comprises 13 residues, both ends counted. Germline V gives CDR1 MNHNS, CDR2 SASEGT. This CDR3 is CASSEARGTGLSL.

The J gene is TRBJ2-2, the V gene TRBV2, with TRBD1 matching over 7 bases. The ends lost 4 bases at V and 5 bases at J; junction bases unmatched: 7. Germline V gene lookup returns CDR1 SNHLY and CDR2 FYNNEI. The CDR3 loop spans 15 amino acids. The CDR3 sequence is CASSVVQTGTGELFF. The CDR3 DNA reads TGTGCCAGCAGTGTTGTCCAGACAGGGACCGGGGAGCTGTTTTTT.